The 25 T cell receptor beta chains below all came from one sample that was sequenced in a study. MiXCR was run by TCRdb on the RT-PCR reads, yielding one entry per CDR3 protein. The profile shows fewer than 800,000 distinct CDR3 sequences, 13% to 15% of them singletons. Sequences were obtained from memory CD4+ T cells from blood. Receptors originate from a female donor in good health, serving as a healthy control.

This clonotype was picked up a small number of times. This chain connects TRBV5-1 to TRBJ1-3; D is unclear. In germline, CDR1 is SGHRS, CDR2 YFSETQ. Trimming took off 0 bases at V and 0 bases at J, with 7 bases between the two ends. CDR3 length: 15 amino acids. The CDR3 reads CASSLENSSGNTIYF. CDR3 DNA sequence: TGCGCCAGCAGCTTGGAGAACAGCTCTGGAAACACCATATATTTT.

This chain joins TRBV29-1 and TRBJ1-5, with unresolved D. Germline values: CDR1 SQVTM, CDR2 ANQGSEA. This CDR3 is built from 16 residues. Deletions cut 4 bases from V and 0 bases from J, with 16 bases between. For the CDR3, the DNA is TGCAGCGTTGCGGTCGGCACCTCAGATAGCAATCAGCCCCAGCATTTT. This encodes CSVAVGTSDSNQPQHF.

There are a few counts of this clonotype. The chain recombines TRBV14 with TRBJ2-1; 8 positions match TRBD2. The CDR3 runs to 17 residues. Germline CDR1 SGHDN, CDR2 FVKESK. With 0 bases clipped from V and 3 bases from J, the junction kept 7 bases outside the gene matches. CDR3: CASSQEAGRAIYNEQFF. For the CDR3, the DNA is TGTGCCAGCAGCCAAGAGGCCGGGAGGGCCATCTACAATGAGCAGTTCTTC.

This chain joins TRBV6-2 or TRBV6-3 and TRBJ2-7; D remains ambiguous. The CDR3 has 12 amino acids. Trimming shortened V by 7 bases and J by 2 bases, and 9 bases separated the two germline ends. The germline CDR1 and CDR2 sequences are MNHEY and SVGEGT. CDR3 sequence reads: CASTDVAYEQYF. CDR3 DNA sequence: TGTGCCAGCACAGACGTGGCCTACGAGCAGTACTTC.

The CDR3 loop is CASSRGVGDTIYF. The CDR3 region has the DNA TGTGCCAGCAGCCGGGGCGTGGGGGACACCATATATTTT. The gene calls are TRBV7-3 and TRBJ1-3, with D maybe TRBD1 (5 bases). Per the germline V gene, CDR1 is SGHTA and CDR2 is FQGTGA. The CDR3 length is 13 residues. Deletions cut 5 bases from V and 8 bases from J, with 13 bases between. Together with reference TRBV7-3 and TRBJ1-3, the CDR3 gives the full variable domain: GAGVSQTPSNKVTEKGKYVELRCDPISGHTALYWYRQSLGQGPEFLIYFQGTGAADDSGLPNDRFFAVRPEGSVSTLKIQRTERGDSAVYLCASSRGVGDTIYFGEGSWLTVV.

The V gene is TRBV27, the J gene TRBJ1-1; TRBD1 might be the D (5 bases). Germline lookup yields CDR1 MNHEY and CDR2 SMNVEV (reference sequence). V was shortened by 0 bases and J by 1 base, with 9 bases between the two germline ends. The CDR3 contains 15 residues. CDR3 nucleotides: TGTGCCAGCAGTTTATCCCGGACACGGAACACTGAAGCTTTCTTT. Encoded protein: CASSLSRTRNTEAFF.

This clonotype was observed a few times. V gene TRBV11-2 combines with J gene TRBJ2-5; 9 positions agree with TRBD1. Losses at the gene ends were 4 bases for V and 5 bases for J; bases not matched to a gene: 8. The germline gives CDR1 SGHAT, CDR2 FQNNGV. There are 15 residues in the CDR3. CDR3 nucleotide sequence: TGTGCCAGCAGCTATTTCAGACAGGGGGTGGAGACCCAGTACTTC. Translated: CASSYFRQGVETQYF.

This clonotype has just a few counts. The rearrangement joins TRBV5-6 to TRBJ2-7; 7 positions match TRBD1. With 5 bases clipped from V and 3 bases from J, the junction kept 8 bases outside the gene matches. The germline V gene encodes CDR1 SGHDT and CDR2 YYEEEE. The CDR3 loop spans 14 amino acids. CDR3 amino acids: CASRSGTVLYEQYF. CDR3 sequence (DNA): TGTGCCAGCAGATCCGGGACAGTGCTCTACGAGCAGTACTTC. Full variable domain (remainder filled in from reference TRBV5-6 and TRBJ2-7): DAGVTQSPTHLIKTRGQQVTLRCSPKSGHDTVSWYQQALGQGPQFIFQYYEEEERQRGNFPDRFSGHQFPNYSSELNVNALLLGDSALYLCASRSGTVLYEQYFGPGTRLTVT.

DNA for the CDR3: TGTGCCAGTAGTATAGGAAGGGATTTAAAAAATCAGCCCCAGCATTTT. It yields the protein CASSIGRDLKNQPQHF. V usage is TRBV19 and J usage is TRBJ1-5; D is ambiguous. CDR3 length equals 16 residues. The V end was cut by 1 base, the J end by 4 bases, with 14 bases between. CDR1 and CDR2 (germline): LNHDA, SQIVND (reference sequence).

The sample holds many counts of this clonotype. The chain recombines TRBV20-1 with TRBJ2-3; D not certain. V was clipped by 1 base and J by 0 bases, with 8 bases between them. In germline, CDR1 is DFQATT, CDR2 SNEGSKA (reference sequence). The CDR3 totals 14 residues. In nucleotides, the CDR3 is TGCAGTGCTAGAGCGCCGACTAGCACAGATACGCAGTATTTT. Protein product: CSARAPTSTDTQYF.

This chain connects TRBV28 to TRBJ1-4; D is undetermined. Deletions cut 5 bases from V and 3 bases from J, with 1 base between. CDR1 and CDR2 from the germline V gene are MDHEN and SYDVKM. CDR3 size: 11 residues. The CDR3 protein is CASSPNEKLFF. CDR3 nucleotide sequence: TGTGCCAGCAGTCCTAATGAAAAACTGTTTTTT. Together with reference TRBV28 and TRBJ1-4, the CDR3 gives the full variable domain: DVKVTQSSRYLVKRTGEKVFLECVQDMDHENMFWYRQDPGLGLRLIYFSYDVKMKEKGDIPEGYSVSREKKERFSLILESASTNQTSMYLCASSPNEKLFFGSGTQLSVL.

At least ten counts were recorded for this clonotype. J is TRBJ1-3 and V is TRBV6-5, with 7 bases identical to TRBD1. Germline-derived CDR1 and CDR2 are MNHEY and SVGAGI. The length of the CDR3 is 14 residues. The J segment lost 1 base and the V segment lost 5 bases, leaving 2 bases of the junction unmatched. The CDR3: CASSQQGSGNTIYF. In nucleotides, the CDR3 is TGTGCCAGCAGTCAACAGGGGTCTGGAAACACCATATATTTT.

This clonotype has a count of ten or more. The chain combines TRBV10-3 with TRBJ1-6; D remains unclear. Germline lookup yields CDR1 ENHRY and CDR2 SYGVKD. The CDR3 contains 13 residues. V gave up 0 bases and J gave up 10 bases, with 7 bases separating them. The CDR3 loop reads CAISESPESPLHF. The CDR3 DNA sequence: TGTGCCATCAGTGAGTCCCCTGAATCACCCCTCCACTTT.

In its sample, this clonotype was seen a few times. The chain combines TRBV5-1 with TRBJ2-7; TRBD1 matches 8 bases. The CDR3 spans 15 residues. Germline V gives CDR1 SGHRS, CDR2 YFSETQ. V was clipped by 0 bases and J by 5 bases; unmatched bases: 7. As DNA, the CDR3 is TGCGCCAGCAGCTTGGCCGGGGACAGGTGGAACGAGCAGTACTTC. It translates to CASSLAGDRWNEQYF.

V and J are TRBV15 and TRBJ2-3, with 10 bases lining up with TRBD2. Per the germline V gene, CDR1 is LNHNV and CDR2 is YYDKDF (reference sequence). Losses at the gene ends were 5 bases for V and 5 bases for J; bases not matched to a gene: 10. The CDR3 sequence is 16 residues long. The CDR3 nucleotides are TGTGCCACCAGCCCCGCTAGCGGGAGTGGCGGAGATACGCAGTATTTT. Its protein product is CATSPASGSGGDTQYF.

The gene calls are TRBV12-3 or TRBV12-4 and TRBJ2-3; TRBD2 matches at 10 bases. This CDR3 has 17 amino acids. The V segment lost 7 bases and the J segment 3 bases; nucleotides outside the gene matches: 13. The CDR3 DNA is TGTGCCAGCATCCCCCCCATAGGACTAGCGGTTACAGATACGCAGTATTTT. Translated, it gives CASIPPIGLAVTDTQYF.

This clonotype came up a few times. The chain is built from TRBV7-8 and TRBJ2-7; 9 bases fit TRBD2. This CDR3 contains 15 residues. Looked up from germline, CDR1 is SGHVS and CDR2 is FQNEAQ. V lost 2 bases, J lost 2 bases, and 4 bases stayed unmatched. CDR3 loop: CASSLNRGGAYEQYF. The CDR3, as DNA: TGTGCCAGCAGCTTAAATCGCGGGGGGGCCTACGAGCAGTACTTC.

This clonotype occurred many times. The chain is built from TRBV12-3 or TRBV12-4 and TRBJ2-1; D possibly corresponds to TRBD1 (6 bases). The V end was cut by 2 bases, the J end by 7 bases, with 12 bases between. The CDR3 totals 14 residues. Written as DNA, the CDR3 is TGTGCCAGCAGTTTAACCGGGCAGGGGAATGAGCAGTTCTTC. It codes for CASSLTGQGNEQFF.

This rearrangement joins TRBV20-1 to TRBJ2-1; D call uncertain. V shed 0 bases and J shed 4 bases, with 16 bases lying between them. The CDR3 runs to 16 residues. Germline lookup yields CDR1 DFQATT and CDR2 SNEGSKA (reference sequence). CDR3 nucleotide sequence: TGCAGTGCTAGAGATTATTCAGGAGCAGCGTACAATGAGCAGTTCTTC. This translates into CSARDYSGAAYNEQFF.

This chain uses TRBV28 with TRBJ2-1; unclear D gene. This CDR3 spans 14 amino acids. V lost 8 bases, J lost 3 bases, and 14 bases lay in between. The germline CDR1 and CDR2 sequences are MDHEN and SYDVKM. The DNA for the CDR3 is TGTGCCAGCCTAAGACGCTTAGGCTACAATGAGCAGTTCTTC. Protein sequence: CASLRRLGYNEQFF.

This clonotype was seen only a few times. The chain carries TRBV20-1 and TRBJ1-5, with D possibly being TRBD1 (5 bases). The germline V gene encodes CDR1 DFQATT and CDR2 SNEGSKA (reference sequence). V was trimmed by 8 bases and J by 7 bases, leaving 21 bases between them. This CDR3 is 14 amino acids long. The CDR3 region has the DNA TGCAGTTCCGATACTAGGGGCCCCGGGCAGCCCCAGCATTTT. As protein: CSSDTRGPGQPQHF.

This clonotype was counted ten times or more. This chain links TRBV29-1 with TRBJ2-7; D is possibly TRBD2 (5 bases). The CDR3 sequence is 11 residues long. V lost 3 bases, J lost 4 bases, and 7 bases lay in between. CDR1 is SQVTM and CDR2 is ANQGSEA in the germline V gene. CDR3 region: CSVEGGYEQYF. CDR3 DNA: TGCAGCGTTGAGGGCGGGTACGAGCAGTACTTC.

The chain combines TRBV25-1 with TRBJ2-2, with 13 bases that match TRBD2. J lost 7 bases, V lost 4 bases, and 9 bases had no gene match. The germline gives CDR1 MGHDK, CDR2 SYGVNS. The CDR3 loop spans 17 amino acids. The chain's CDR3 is CASSGEGTSGNFGELFF. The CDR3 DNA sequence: TGTGCCAGCAGTGGTGAGGGGACTAGCGGGAATTTCGGGGAGCTGTTTTTT.

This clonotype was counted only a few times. The CDR3 reads CASSAIANRRDNEQFF. The CDR3 bases are TGTGCCAGCAGCGCTATAGCCAACCGGAGAGACAATGAGCAGTTCTTC. V is TRBV7-6 and J is TRBJ2-1; D unclear. The length of the CDR3 is 16 residues. Per germline, CDR1 SGHVS and CDR2 FNYEAQ. V gave up 5 bases and J gave up 5 bases, with 19 bases separating them.

CDR3 nucleotide sequence: TGTGCCAGCAGCCAAGATAGGTGCAGGGTGGGCATTCAGTACTTC. Its protein is CASSQDRCRVGIQYF. The chain has TRBV3-1 and TRBJ2-4; the D gene is possibly TRBD1 (5 bases). Germline CDR1 is LGHDT and CDR2 is YNNKEL (reference sequence). Trimming removed 0 bases from V and 9 bases from J, with 15 bases in between. The CDR3 extends over 15 amino acids.